Below, 2 T cell receptor beta chains from the same sample are listed, as sequenced in a study of T cell responses to AZD1222 COVID-19 vaccine. Libraries were prepared by immunoSEQ multiplex PCR; TCRdb keeps only in-frame clonotypes and omits some of them. Of around 130,000 clones in the sample, roughly nine tenths are singletons; the top ten hold roughly 5.7%. The sample in question was peripheral blood, obtained on day 0 of AZD1222 vaccination. These TCRs come from an adult in good health.

The chain couples TRBV7-6 to TRBJ2-7; tentatively, D is TRBD2 (6 bases). The CDR3 loop spans 13 amino acids. CDR1 SGHVS and CDR2 FNYEAQ come from the germline V gene. Trimming removed 4 bases at V and 3 bases at J, with 10 bases between. This chain's CDR3 is CASSSGLGYEQYF. The CDR3 DNA is TGTGCCAGCAGCTCGGGACTGGGCTACGAGCAGTACTTC.

This clone was found a few times. This chain links TRBV4-2 with TRBJ2-3; D gene uncertain. V shed 4 bases and J shed 1 base, with 3 bases lying between them. The CDR3 runs to 12 residues. Germline V lookup: CDR1 LGHNA, CDR2 YNFKEQ. The CDR3 protein is CASSRGTDTQYF. The DNA of the CDR3 is TGTGCCAGCAGCCGGGGCACAGATACGCAGTATTTT.